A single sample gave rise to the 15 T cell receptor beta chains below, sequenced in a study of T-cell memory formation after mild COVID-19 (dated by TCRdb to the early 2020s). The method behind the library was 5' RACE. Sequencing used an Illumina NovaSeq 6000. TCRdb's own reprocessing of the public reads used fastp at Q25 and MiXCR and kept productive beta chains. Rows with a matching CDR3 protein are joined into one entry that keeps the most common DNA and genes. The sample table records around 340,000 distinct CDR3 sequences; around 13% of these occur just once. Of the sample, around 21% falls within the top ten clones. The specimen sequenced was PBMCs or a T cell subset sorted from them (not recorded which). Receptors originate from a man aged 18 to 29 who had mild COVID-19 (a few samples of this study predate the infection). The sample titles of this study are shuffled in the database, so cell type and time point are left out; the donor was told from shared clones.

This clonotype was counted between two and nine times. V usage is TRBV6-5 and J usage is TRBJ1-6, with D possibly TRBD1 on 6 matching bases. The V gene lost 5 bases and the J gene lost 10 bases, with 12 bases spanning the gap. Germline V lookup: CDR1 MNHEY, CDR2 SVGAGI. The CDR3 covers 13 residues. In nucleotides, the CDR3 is TGTGCCAGCAGTGCACAGGGAAGATCACCCCTCCACTTT. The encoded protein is CASSAQGRSPLHF.

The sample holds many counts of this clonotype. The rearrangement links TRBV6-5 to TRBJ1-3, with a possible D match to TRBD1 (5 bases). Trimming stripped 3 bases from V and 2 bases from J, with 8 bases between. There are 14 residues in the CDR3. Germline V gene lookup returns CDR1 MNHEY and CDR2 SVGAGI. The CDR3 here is CASSYSTAGNTIYF. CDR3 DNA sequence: TGTGCCAGCAGTTATTCGACAGCTGGAAACACCATATATTTT.

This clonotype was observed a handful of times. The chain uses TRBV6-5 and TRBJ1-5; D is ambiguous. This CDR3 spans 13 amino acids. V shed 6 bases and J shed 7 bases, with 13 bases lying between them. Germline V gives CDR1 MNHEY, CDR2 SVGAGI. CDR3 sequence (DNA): TGTGCCAGCAGCCCCGCAGGAAGGCAGCCCCAGCATTTT. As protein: CASSPAGRQPQHF.

CDR3 loop: CASSLGGEGPYNEQFF. CDR3 nucleotide sequence: TGTGCCAGCAGCTTAGGAGGGGAAGGACCCTACAATGAGCAGTTCTTC. The chain links TRBV7-2 to TRBJ2-1; D is tentatively TRBD1 or TRBD2 (5 bases each). Per germline, CDR1 SGHTA and CDR2 FQGNSA. V was trimmed by 1 base and J by 2 bases, leaving 12 bases between them. This CDR3 has 16 residues.

For the CDR3, the DNA is TGCAGTGCTAGAATCAGGGGGCTGGAGACCCAGTACTTC. The encoded protein is CSARIRGLETQYF. V usage is TRBV20-1 and J usage is TRBJ2-5; 8 bases agree with TRBD1. The CDR3 runs 13 residues. V trimming: 2 bases; J trimming: 5 bases; junction bases outside the gene matches: 4. Germline V gives CDR1 DFQATT, CDR2 SNEGSKA (reference sequence).

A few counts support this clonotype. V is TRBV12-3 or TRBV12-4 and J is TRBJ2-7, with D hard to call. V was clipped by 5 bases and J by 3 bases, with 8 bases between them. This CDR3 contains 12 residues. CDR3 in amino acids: CASSQQIYEQYF. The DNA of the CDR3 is TGTGCCAGCAGTCAACAAATCTACGAGCAGTACTTC.

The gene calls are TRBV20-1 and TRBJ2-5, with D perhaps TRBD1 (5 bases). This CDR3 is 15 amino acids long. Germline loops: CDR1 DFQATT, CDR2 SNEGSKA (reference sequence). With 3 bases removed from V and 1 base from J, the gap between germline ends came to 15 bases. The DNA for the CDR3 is TGCAGTGCTAGTGGGTCCAGGGAAAGCCAAGAGACCCAGTACTTC. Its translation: CSASGSRESQETQYF.

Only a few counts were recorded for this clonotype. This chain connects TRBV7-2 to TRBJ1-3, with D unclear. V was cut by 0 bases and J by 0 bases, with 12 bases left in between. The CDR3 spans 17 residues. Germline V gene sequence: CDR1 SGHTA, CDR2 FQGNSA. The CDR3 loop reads CASSLAPDGLSGNTIYF. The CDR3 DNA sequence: TGTGCCAGCAGCTTAGCCCCCGACGGCCTCTCTGGAAACACCATATATTTT.

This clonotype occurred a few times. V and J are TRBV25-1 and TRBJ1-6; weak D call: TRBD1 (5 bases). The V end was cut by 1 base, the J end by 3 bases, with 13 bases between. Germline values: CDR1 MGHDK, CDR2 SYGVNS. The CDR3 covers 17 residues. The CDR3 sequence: CASSEFGGLNYNSPLHF. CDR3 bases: TGTGCCAGCAGTGAATTTGGGGGGTTGAACTATAATTCACCCCTCCACTTT.

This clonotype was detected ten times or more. The DNA for the CDR3 is TGTGCCAGCAGCCAACCTCCCTGGGCAGGGGGTGCGAACTATGGCTACACCTTC. Translating gives CASSQPPWAGGANYGYTF. V and J are TRBV4-2 and TRBJ1-2; 7 bases are a match to TRBD1. The CDR3 is 18 amino acids. CDR1 is LGHNA and CDR2 is YNFKEQ in the germline V gene. V trimming: 2 bases; J trimming: 2 bases; junction bases outside the gene matches: 14.

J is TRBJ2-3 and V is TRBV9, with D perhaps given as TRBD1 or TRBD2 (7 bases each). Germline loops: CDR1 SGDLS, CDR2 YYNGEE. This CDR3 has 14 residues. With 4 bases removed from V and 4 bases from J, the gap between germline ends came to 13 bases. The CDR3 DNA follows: TGTGCCAGCAGCCCGACAGGGAGGGCAGATACGCAGTATTTT. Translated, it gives CASSPTGRADTQYF.

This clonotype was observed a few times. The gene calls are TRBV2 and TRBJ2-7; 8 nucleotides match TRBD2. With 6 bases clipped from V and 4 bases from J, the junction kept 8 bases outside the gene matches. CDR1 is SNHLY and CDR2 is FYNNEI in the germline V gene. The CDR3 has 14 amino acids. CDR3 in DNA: TGTGCCAGCAGCCCTGGGCTAGCGGGTTACGAGCAGTACTTC. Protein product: CASSPGLAGYEQYF.

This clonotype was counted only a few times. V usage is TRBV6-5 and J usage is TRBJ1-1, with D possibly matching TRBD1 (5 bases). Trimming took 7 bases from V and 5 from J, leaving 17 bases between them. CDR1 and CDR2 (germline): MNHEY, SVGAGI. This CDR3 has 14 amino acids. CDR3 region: CASTSRGSRTEAFF. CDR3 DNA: TGTGCCAGCACCTCGCGGGGGAGTCGAACTGAAGCTTTCTTT.

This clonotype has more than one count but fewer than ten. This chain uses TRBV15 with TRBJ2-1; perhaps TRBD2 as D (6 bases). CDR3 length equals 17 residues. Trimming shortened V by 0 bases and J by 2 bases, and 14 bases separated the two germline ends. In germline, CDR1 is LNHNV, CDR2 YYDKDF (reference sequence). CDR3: CATSRDRGNYPYNEQFF. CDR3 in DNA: TGTGCCACCAGCAGAGATCGCGGGAATTACCCCTACAATGAGCAGTTCTTC.

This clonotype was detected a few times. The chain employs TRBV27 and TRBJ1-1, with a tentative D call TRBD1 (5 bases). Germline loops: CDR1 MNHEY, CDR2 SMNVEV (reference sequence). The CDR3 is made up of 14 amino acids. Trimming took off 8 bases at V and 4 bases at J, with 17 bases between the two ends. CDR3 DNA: TGTGCCAGCGCGCGACTTGGGGGGACCACTGAAGCTTTCTTT. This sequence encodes CASARLGGTTEAFF.